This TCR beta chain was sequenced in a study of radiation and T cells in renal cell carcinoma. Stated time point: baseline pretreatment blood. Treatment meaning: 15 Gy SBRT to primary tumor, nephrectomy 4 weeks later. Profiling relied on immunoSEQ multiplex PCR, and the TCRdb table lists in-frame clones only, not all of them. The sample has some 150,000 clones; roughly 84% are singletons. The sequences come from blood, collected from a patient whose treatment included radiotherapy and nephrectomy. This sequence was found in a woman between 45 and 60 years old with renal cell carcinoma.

As DNA, the CDR3 is TGTGCCAGCAGCGTCGACGGGGTCTCCTACAATGAGCAGTTCTTC. Translating gives CASSVDGVSYNEQFF. This sequence joins TRBV9 and TRBJ2-1; D is perhaps TRBD2 (5 bases). Deletions cut 2 bases from V and 0 bases from J, with 9 bases between. CDR1 is SGDLS, CDR2 YYNGEE, per germline. This CDR3 has 15 residues.